These T cell receptor beta chains were read from a single sample in a study of T cell changes during pregnancy in multiple sclerosis. Method: immunoSEQ multiplex PCR; TCRdb's copy keeps in-frame clones and lacks some. The sample contains approximately 100,000 clones, under 95% of which appear only once. This sample comprised peripheral blood, obtained after pregnancy. The receptor set was obtained from a female donor in good health, enrolled as a control in a pregnancy study. Both conserved end residues are part of each CDR3. A D gene is named only where the DNA matches it firmly. Clone size appears in some rows only: once, few, many, or a class for an expanded clone.

v_gene: TRBV6-1; abundance: NA; len: 13; j_gene: TRBJ2-7; d_gene: NA; CDR3nt: TGTGCCAGCAGTGACCAACAGGCCGGCGAGCAGTACTTC; CDR3aa: CASSDQQAGEQYF
v_gene: TRBV12-5; abundance: NA; len: 14; j_gene: TRBJ2-3; d_gene: NA; CDR3nt: TGTGCTAGTGGTCCCGGTAGTTCCGCAGATACGCAGTATTTT; CDR3aa: CASGPGSSADTQYF
v_gene: TRBV5-1; abundance: NA; len: 15; j_gene: TRBJ2-7; d_gene: TRBD1; CDR3nt: TGCGCCAGCAGAACCTCCGGGACAGCCTATGACGAGCAGTACTTC; CDR3aa: CASRTSGTAYDEQYF
v_gene: TRBV5-4; abundance: NA; len: 17; j_gene: TRBJ2-1; d_gene: TRBD2; CDR3nt: TGTGCCAGCAGCCTGGGGCTAGCGGGAGTACTCGGGAGTGAGCAGTTCTTC; CDR3aa: CASSLGLAGVLGSEQFF
v_gene: TRBV6-5; abundance: NA; len: 14; j_gene: TRBJ2-7; d_gene: NA; CDR3nt: TGTGCCAGCAGTTACCTGGGACTGCTAGACGAGCAGTACTTC; CDR3aa: CASSYLGLLDEQYF
v_gene: TRBV14; abundance: NA; len: 16; j_gene: TRBJ2-7; d_gene: TRBD2; CDR3nt: TGTGCCAGCAGCCAAGATAGGGCTAGCGGGCACTACGAGCAGTACTTC; CDR3aa: CASSQDRASGHYEQYF
v_gene: TRBV18; abundance: NA; len: 13; j_gene: TRBJ2-3; d_gene: NA; CDR3nt: TGTGCCAGCTCACCTCCGGGCACAGATACGCAGTATTTT; CDR3aa: CASSPPGTDTQYF
v_gene: TRBV5-6; abundance: NA; len: 14; j_gene: TRBJ1-6; d_gene: TRBD1; CDR3nt: TGTGCCAGCAGCTTATCACAGGGGTACCCACCCCTCCACTTT; CDR3aa: CASSLSQGYPPLHF
v_gene: TRBV7-9; abundance: NA; len: 14; j_gene: TRBJ1-1; d_gene: TRBD1; CDR3nt: TGTGCCAGCAGCTTGGGACAGGGGAACACTGAAGCTTTCTTT; CDR3aa: CASSLGQGNTEAFF
v_gene: TRBV11-2; abundance: NA; len: 15; j_gene: TRBJ1-3; d_gene: NA; CDR3nt: TGTGCCAGCAGCCCTCGTTTCTTCTCTGGAAACACCATATATTTT; CDR3aa: CASSPRFFSGNTIYF
v_gene: TRBV6-5; abundance: NA; len: 13; j_gene: TRBJ1-1; d_gene: NA; CDR3nt: TGTGCCAGCCGACCAACGGGGAGAGTTTTGGCTTTCTTT; CDR3aa: CASRPTGRVLAFF
v_gene: TRBV12-5; abundance: NA; len: 15; j_gene: TRBJ2-6; d_gene: NA; CDR3nt: TGTGCTAGTGGCATAGTCCGCTCTGGGGCCAACGTCCTGACTTTC; CDR3aa: CASGIVRSGANVLTF
v_gene: TRBV12-5; abundance: NA; len: 13; j_gene: TRBJ2-2; d_gene: NA; CDR3nt: TGTGCTAGTGGCCCCAGGGGTGACGGGGAGCTGTTTTTT; CDR3aa: CASGPRGDGELFF
v_gene: TRBV19; abundance: NA; len: 14; j_gene: TRBJ2-7; d_gene: NA; CDR3nt: TGTGCCAGTAGTAATAGCGTAAACTCCTACGAGCAGTACTTC; CDR3aa: CASSNSVNSYEQYF
v_gene: TRBV19; abundance: NA; len: 15; j_gene: TRBJ2-4; d_gene: TRBD1; CDR3nt: TGTGCCAGTAGTAGAACCACAGGGGGGTTGAACATTCAGTACTTC; CDR3aa: CASSRTTGGLNIQYF
v_gene: TRBV19; abundance: NA; len: 14; j_gene: TRBJ1-2; d_gene: NA; CDR3nt: TGTGCCAGTAGTCGGGGAGAAGCTAACTATGGCTACACCTTC; CDR3aa: CASSRGEANYGYTF
v_gene: TRBV27; abundance: NA; len: 13; j_gene: TRBJ1-1; d_gene: NA; CDR3nt: TGTGCCAGCAGTTTTAGCAGCAACACTGAAGCTTTCTTT; CDR3aa: CASSFSSNTEAFF
v_gene: TRBV5-8; abundance: NA; len: 16; j_gene: TRBJ2-3; d_gene: TRBD2; CDR3nt: TGTGCCAGCAGCTTTACTAGCGGGAGTAGGGCAGATACGCAGTATTTT; CDR3aa: CASSFTSGSRADTQYF
v_gene: TRBV16; abundance: once; len: 14; j_gene: TRBJ2-7; d_gene: NA; CDR3nt: TGTGCCAGCAGCCAATGGTTTGGCCGTTACGAGCAGTACTTC; CDR3aa: CASSQWFGRYEQYF
v_gene: TRBV5-1; abundance: NA; len: 15; j_gene: TRBJ2-7; d_gene: TRBD2; CDR3nt: TGCGCCAGCAGCTTAACGGGACTAGCGACCTACGAGCAGTACTTC; CDR3aa: CASSLTGLATYEQYF
v_gene: TRBV27; abundance: once; len: 15; j_gene: TRBJ1-2; d_gene: NA; CDR3nt: TGTGCCAGCAGTTTGATTCCAGGCACTAACTATGGCTACACCTTC; CDR3aa: CASSLIPGTNYGYTF
v_gene: TRBV27; abundance: NA; len: 12; j_gene: TRBJ1-1; d_gene: NA; CDR3nt: TGTGCCAGCAGTTCACGGGGGGCTGAAGCTTTCTTT; CDR3aa: CASSSRGAEAFF
v_gene: TRBV10-3; abundance: once; len: 15; j_gene: TRBJ2-1; d_gene: TRBD2; CDR3nt: TGTGCCATCAGGATATTAGCGGGGGGGAACAATGAGCAGTTCTTC; CDR3aa: CAIRILAGGNNEQFF
v_gene: TRBV9; abundance: NA; len: 17; j_gene: TRBJ2-5; d_gene: TRBD2; CDR3nt: TGTGCCAGCAGCGTAGATCCTAGCGGGGTGTTAAAAGAGACCCAGTACTTC; CDR3aa: CASSVDPSGVLKETQYF
v_gene: TRBV30; abundance: NA; len: 15; j_gene: TRBJ2-3; d_gene: TRBD2; CDR3nt: TGTGCCTGGACTAGCGGGGGGGCGTTCAGAGGGACGCAGTATTTT; CDR3aa: CAWTSGGAFRGTQYF
v_gene: TRBV5-1; abundance: NA; len: 14; j_gene: TRBJ2-1; d_gene: TRBD2; CDR3nt: TGCGCCAGCAGGCTAGCGGGGGGGCCCAATGAGCAGTTCTTC; CDR3aa: CASRLAGGPNEQFF
v_gene: TRBV7-9; abundance: NA; len: 14; j_gene: TRBJ1-2; d_gene: TRBD1; CDR3nt: TGTGCCAGCAGCTCGGGGGACAGCTTCTATGGCTACACCTTC; CDR3aa: CASSSGDSFYGYTF
v_gene: TRBV10-2; abundance: NA; len: 14; j_gene: TRBJ2-1; d_gene: TRBD2; CDR3nt: TGCGCCAGCTGGTCTAGCGGGGACAACAATGAGCAGTTCTTC; CDR3aa: CASWSSGDNNEQFF
v_gene: TRBV19; abundance: NA; len: 15; j_gene: TRBJ2-1; d_gene: TRBD2; CDR3nt: TGTGCCAGTAGTATCTTACTAGCGGGAGCGCGGGAGCAGTTCTTC; CDR3aa: CASSILLAGAREQFF
v_gene: TRBV12-2; abundance: NA; len: 15; j_gene: TRBJ1-5; d_gene: NA; CDR3nt: TGTGCAAGTCGCTTAGCGAGAGGAGGGAATCAGCCCCAGCATTTT; CDR3aa: CASRLARGGNQPQHF
v_gene: TRBV29-1; abundance: once; len: 13; j_gene: TRBJ2-5; d_gene: TRBD2; CDR3nt: TGCAGCGTTGACGGACTAGTGCGAGAGACCCAGTACTTC; CDR3aa: CSVDGLVRETQYF
v_gene: TRBV29-1; abundance: once; len: 17; j_gene: TRBJ2-3; d_gene: TRBD2; CDR3nt: TGCAGCGCCCCACTGACTAGCGGGAATCATATCACAGATACGCAGTATTTT; CDR3aa: CSAPLTSGNHITDTQYF
v_gene: TRBV9; abundance: few; len: 15; j_gene: TRBJ1-1; d_gene: TRBD1; CDR3nt: TGTGCCAGCAGCGACGGACAGGGTTTGGTTACTGAAGCTTTCTTT; CDR3aa: CASSDGQGLVTEAFF
v_gene: TRBV5-4; abundance: NA; len: 16; j_gene: TRBJ2-2; d_gene: TRBD2; CDR3nt: TGTGCCAGCAGCTTTCGTAGCGGGAGTTACGGCGGGGAGCTGTTTTTT; CDR3aa: CASSFRSGSYGGELFF
v_gene: TRBV7-3; abundance: NA; len: 14; j_gene: TRBJ1-4; d_gene: NA; CDR3nt: TGTGCCAGCAGCTTAAAACAGGGTTCTGGTAAACTGTTTTTT; CDR3aa: CASSLKQGSGKLFF
v_gene: TRBV7-8; abundance: NA; len: 17; j_gene: TRBJ2-2; d_gene: TRBD2; CDR3nt: TGTGCCAGCAGCTTAGGTCGGAGGAGCGGGAGGACCGGGGAGCTGTTTTTT; CDR3aa: CASSLGRRSGRTGELFF
v_gene: TRBV5-1; abundance: NA; len: 15; j_gene: TRBJ2-5; d_gene: NA; CDR3nt: TGCGCCAGCAGCTCCGAGGGGGGGCGACGGGAGACCCAGTACTTC; CDR3aa: CASSSEGGRRETQYF
v_gene: TRBV2; abundance: NA; len: 13; j_gene: TRBJ1-6; d_gene: TRBD1; CDR3nt: TGTGCCAGCTCGGGACAGCCAAATTCACCCCTCCACTTT; CDR3aa: CASSGQPNSPLHF
v_gene: TRBV7-9; abundance: NA; len: 16; j_gene: TRBJ2-3; d_gene: TRBD1; CDR3nt: TGTGCCAGCAGCTCCGGACTGGGACAGGAGGGCGATACGCAGTATTTT; CDR3aa: CASSSGLGQEGDTQYF
v_gene: TRBV29-1; abundance: NA; len: 13; j_gene: TRBJ1-1; d_gene: TRBD1; CDR3nt: TGCAGCGCTCACCGGGACAGGGCAACTGAAGCTTTCTTT; CDR3aa: CSAHRDRATEAFF
v_gene: TRBV2; abundance: NA; len: 12; j_gene: TRBJ2-7; d_gene: NA; CDR3nt: TGTGCCAGCAGTGAAATCGCCTACGAGCAGTACTTC; CDR3aa: CASSEIAYEQYF
v_gene: TRBV28; abundance: NA; len: 16; j_gene: TRBJ1-1; d_gene: TRBD1; CDR3nt: TGTGCCAGCAGCCAGCTTGGACAGGGGGTGGGCACTGAAGCTTTCTTT; CDR3aa: CASSQLGQGVGTEAFF
v_gene: TRBV7-6; abundance: NA; len: 19; j_gene: TRBJ2-5; d_gene: TRBD2; CDR3nt: TGTGCCAGCAGCTTAGCGTCGGGTTCTAGCGGGGGTGGGTCAGAGACCCAGTACTTC; CDR3aa: CASSLASGSSGGGSETQYF
v_gene: TRBV4-2; abundance: NA; len: 16; j_gene: TRBJ1-4; d_gene: TRBD1; CDR3nt: TGTGCCAGCAGCCAAGATCTGGGGACAGGGGTTGAAAAACTGTTTTTT; CDR3aa: CASSQDLGTGVEKLFF
v_gene: TRBV30; abundance: NA; len: 15; j_gene: TRBJ2-2; d_gene: NA; CDR3nt: TGTGCCTGGGGACGGGCAGGGTCAGGCACCGGGGAGCTGTTTTTT; CDR3aa: CAWGRAGSGTGELFF
v_gene: TRBV7-6; abundance: NA; len: 15; j_gene: TRBJ1-2; d_gene: NA; CDR3nt: TGTGCCAGCAACACATTTTGGAGGGCCGCGGGGTGCTACACCTTC; CDR3aa: CASNTFWRAAGCYTF
v_gene: TRBV2; abundance: NA; len: 14; j_gene: TRBJ2-7; d_gene: TRBD2; CDR3nt: TGTGCCAGCAGGGGACTAGCAGCCTCCTACGAGCAGTACTTC; CDR3aa: CASRGLAASYEQYF
v_gene: TRBV30; abundance: NA; len: 10; j_gene: TRBJ1-2; d_gene: NA; CDR3nt: TGTGCCCAAAACAGGGTCGGCTACACCTTC; CDR3aa: CAQNRVGYTF
v_gene: TRBV27; abundance: NA; len: 18; j_gene: TRBJ1-2; d_gene: NA; CDR3nt: TGTGCCAGCAGTTTACAGTTTCACATTGGGAGCCATAACTATGGCTACACCTTC; CDR3aa: CASSLQFHIGSHNYGYTF
v_gene: TRBV6-5; abundance: NA; len: 15; j_gene: TRBJ2-7; d_gene: TRBD2; CDR3nt: TGTGCCAGCAGTTACCGTCTAGCGGGGGGTTACGAGCAGTACTTC; CDR3aa: CASSYRLAGGYEQYF
v_gene: TRBV2; abundance: NA; len: 14; j_gene: TRBJ2-7; d_gene: TRBD2; CDR3nt: TGTGCCAGCAGAGCCGGGACTAACCTAGGAGAGCAGTACTTC; CDR3aa: CASRAGTNLGEQYF
v_gene: TRBV10-3; abundance: once; len: 13; j_gene: TRBJ1-2; d_gene: NA; CDR3nt: TGTGCCATCAGTGAGAGGGGTATCTATGGCTACACCTTC; CDR3aa: CAISERGIYGYTF
v_gene: TRBV5-1; abundance: NA; len: 15; j_gene: TRBJ2-1; d_gene: TRBD2; CDR3nt: TGCGCCAGCACCAGGACTAGCGGGAGCTACAATGAGCAGTTCTTC; CDR3aa: CASTRTSGSYNEQFF
v_gene: TRBV27; abundance: NA; len: 15; j_gene: TRBJ2-7; d_gene: TRBD1; CDR3nt: TGTGCCAGCAGTTACGGGACAGGGGGCCTCTACGAGCAGTACTTC; CDR3aa: CASSYGTGGLYEQYF